The 19 T cell receptor beta chains in this list originate from one sample, sequenced in a study of CD8 T cells in ankylosing spondylitis. Using its own MiXCR run on the 5' RACE reads, TCRdb lists one record per CDR3 protein. The table includes a few hundred thousand distinct CDR3 sequences, about 20% detected once. Material: blood, either unsorted or a sorted T cell fraction (not recorded which). The receptor source for this set is a male donor with ankylosing spondylitis or in good health (not recorded which).

This clonotype was counted many times. CDR3 DNA: TGTGCCAGCACCGGGGGGCAGCTGAACACTGAAGCTTTCTTT. Translated: CASTGGQLNTEAFF. The chain uses TRBV9 and TRBJ1-1; perhaps TRBD1 as D (6 bases). Germline CDR1 SGDLS, CDR2 YYNGEE. The CDR3 runs 14 residues. V dropped 6 bases and J dropped 0 bases, with 12 bases sitting between them.

This clonotype has a handful of counts. The chain couples TRBV20-1 to TRBJ1-5; no definite D call. V was cut by 5 bases and J by 3 bases, with 17 bases left in between. The CDR3 contains 15 residues. Germline loops: CDR1 DFQATT, CDR2 SNEGSKA (reference sequence). CDR3 amino acids: CSAGRPASANQPQHF. The CDR3 DNA reads TGCAGTGCTGGGAGACCTGCAAGTGCCAATCAGCCCCAGCATTTT.

This clonotype showed up just a few times. The rearrangement links TRBV9 to TRBJ1-1; weak D call: TRBD1 (6 bases). V lost 1 base to trimming and J lost 1 base, with 14 bases between them. The CDR3 has 16 residues. CDR1 and CDR2 from the germline V gene are SGDLS and YYNGEE. CDR3 DNA: TGTGCCAGCAGCGTAACTACAGGGCTCCCGAACACTGAAGCTTTCTTT. Protein product: CASSVTTGLPNTEAFF.

This clonotype has a handful of counts. The CDR3, as DNA: TGCAGTGCCCCCCCAGGGGGCGCTGCTGAAGCTTTCTTT. Encoded protein: CSAPPGGAAEAFF. The rearrangement uses TRBV20-1 and TRBJ1-1, with 8 bases lining up with TRBD1. CDR3 length equals 13 residues. After removal of 6 bases from V and 6 bases from J, the junction contained 9 bases not matched to a gene. In germline, CDR1 is DFQATT, CDR2 SNEGSKA (reference sequence).

The chain recombines TRBV5-1 with TRBJ2-1, with 12 positions matching TRBD2. In germline, CDR1 is SGHRS, CDR2 YFSETQ. This CDR3 is built from 18 residues. V was pared by 0 bases and J by 4 bases, with 8 bases of the junction left unmatched. CDR3 protein: CASSLGLAGELGYNEQFF. CDR3 sequence (DNA): TGCGCCAGCAGCTTGGGACTAGCGGGAGAATTGGGATACAATGAGCAGTTCTTC. Using reference TRBV5-1 and TRBJ2-1 for the parts outside the CDR3, the full variable domain is KAGVTQTPRYLIKTRGQQVTLSCSPISGHRSVSWYQQTPGQGLQFLFEYFSETQRNKGNFPGRFSGRQFSNSRSEMNVSTLELGDSALYLCASSLGLAGELGYNEQFFGPGTRLTVL.

In its sample, this clonotype was seen many times. This chain links TRBV10-3 with TRBJ1-2, with TRBD1 identical over 8 bases. Germline trimming cut 0 bases from V and 4 bases from J; bases unmatched to any gene: 7. The CDR3 loop spans 16 amino acids. In germline, CDR1 is ENHRY, CDR2 SYGVKD. CDR3 amino acids: CAISESPGGRGYGYTF. The CDR3 nucleotides are TGTGCCATCAGTGAGTCCCCAGGGGGCCGGGGCTATGGCTACACCTTC.

This clonotype turned up a few times. The V and J genes are TRBV20-1 and TRBJ2-2, with D maybe TRBD1 (5 bases). CDR3 length: 14 residues. Per germline, CDR1 DFQATT and CDR2 SNEGSKA (reference sequence). The V end was cut by 0 bases, the J end by 7 bases, with 12 bases between. CDR3 region: CSARDWGTIGELFF. The CDR3 DNA is TGCAGTGCTAGAGATTGGGGCACCATCGGGGAGCTGTTTTTT.

This clonotype was detected only a few times. CDR3 region: CASRGQAAEAFF. CDR3 in DNA: TGTGCCAGCAGGGGACAGGCAGCCGAAGCTTTCTTT. V is TRBV6-5 and J is TRBJ1-1, with 8 bases that match TRBD1. The trim removed 6 bases at V and 8 bases at J, leaving 5 bases unmatched. CDR3 length: 12 residues. CDR1 is MNHEY and CDR2 is SVGAGI in the germline V gene.

The chain has TRBV19 and TRBJ2-1; 7 nucleotides agree with TRBD1. V lost 6 bases, J lost 6 bases, and 11 bases stayed unmatched. The CDR3 sequence is 15 residues long. Germline loops: CDR1 LNHDA, CDR2 SQIVND (reference sequence). CDR3 nucleotide sequence: TGTGCCAGTAGCTTATGGGGTGCAGGGGGCAATGAGCAGTTCTTC. It yields the protein CASSLWGAGGNEQFF.

This sequence joins TRBV3-1 and TRBJ2-3; D call uncertain. The CDR3 is 14 residues long. V was pared by 3 bases and J by 6 bases, with 13 bases between. Germline V CDR1 and CDR2: LGHDT, YNNKEL (reference sequence). The CDR3 DNA reads as TGTGCCAGCAGCCAGCCATCGACGGGTGATACGCAGTATTTT. Translated, it gives CASSQPSTGDTQYF.

A few counts support this clonotype. The chain combines TRBV19 with TRBJ1-1; a possible D gene is TRBD1 (5 bases). The ends were cut back, 3 bases at V and 1 base at J, with 6 bases in the middle. CDR1 and CDR2 from the germline V gene are LNHDA and SQIVND (reference sequence). The CDR3 contains 13 residues. The CDR3 DNA reads TGTGCCAGTAGTATGACAGCGAACACTGAAGCTTTCTTT. Residues: CASSMTANTEAFF.

This clonotype was found many times. This chain connects TRBV5-1 to TRBJ2-1; 8 bases map to TRBD2. J was trimmed by 3 bases and V by 4 bases; bases with no gene match: 9. The CDR3 contains 16 residues. CDR1 and CDR2 from the germline V gene are SGHRS and YFSETQ. This CDR3 reads CASSDGTRSLYNEQFF. The CDR3, as DNA: TGCGCCAGCAGCGACGGGACTAGGTCCCTCTACAATGAGCAGTTCTTC.

This clonotype was detected many times. The V gene is TRBV5-1, the J gene TRBJ2-1, with D possibly TRBD2 on 6 matching bases. The CDR3 loop spans 17 amino acids. Trimming shortened V by 0 bases and J by 4 bases, and 17 bases separated the two germline ends. Germline V lookup: CDR1 SGHRS, CDR2 YFSETQ. CDR3 coding DNA: TGCGCCAGCAGCTTGGCCCCGGGAGAAAGCTCGTACAATGAGCAGTTCTTC. Amino acids: CASSLAPGESSYNEQFF.

Concerning this clonotype: A junction boundary mismatches the germline segment, possibly from a read error. The V call is TRBV3-1, the J call TRBJ2-1; 11 bases map to TRBD2. CDR1 is LGHDT and CDR2 is YNNKEL in the germline V gene (reference sequence). The CDR3 runs 15 residues. The CDR3 coding sequence is TGTGCCAGCTGCCATAGCGGGGGGGGCTACAATGAGCAGTTCTTC. It yields the protein CASCHSGGGYNEQFF.

This clonotype was seen a handful of times. The chain has TRBV4-2 and TRBJ2-1; 9 bases align to TRBD2. The CDR3 length is 16 residues. The germline V gene encodes CDR1 LGHNA and CDR2 YNFKEQ. Germline trimming cut 0 bases from V and 10 bases from J; bases unmatched to any gene: 10. The CDR3 sequence is CASSQDPGLAPGEQFF. The CDR3 region has the DNA TGTGCCAGCAGCCAAGACCCGGGACTAGCCCCAGGGGAGCAGTTCTTC.

V gene TRBV4-1 combines with J gene TRBJ2-1, with 8 bases matching TRBD2. CDR1 MGHRA and CDR2 YSYEKL come from the germline V gene. After removal of 3 bases from V and 8 bases from J, the junction contained 15 bases not matched to a gene. This CDR3 spans 17 amino acids. The CDR3 region has the DNA TGCGCCAGCAGCCAGCACGGGGGACTAGGAATGGGCGATGAGCAGTTCTTC. This codes for CASSQHGGLGMGDEQFF.

This clonotype appeared many times. The genes are TRBV20-1 and TRBJ2-3; 7 nucleotides agree with TRBD2. This CDR3 has 13 amino acids. J lost 4 bases, V lost 2 bases, and 3 bases had no gene match. Germline V CDR1 and CDR2: DFQATT, SNEGSKA (reference sequence). CDR3: CSARLLASDTQYF. In DNA form, the CDR3 reads TGCAGTGCTAGACTACTAGCGTCAGATACGCAGTATTTT.

This rearrangement joins TRBV12-3 or TRBV12-4 to TRBJ2-2; 7 nucleotides line up with TRBD2. The CDR3 spans 15 residues. V was clipped by 6 bases and J by 4 bases; unmatched bases: 8. The CDR3 protein is CASRRRGVVTGELFF. As DNA, the CDR3 is TGTGCCAGCAGACGACGGGGGGTGGTCACCGGGGAGCTGTTTTTT.

There are many counts of this clonotype. The chain combines TRBV12-3 or TRBV12-4 with TRBJ2-3, with 7 bases lining up with TRBD2. Trimming cost V 4 bases and J 4 bases; bases outside gene matches: 5. This CDR3 spans 14 amino acids. The CDR3 region is CASSWDYRADTQYF. CDR3 nucleotides: TGTGCCAGCAGTTGGGACTACCGGGCAGATACGCAGTATTTT.